The 19 T cell receptor beta chains presented below share a single source sample, sequenced in a study of Ad26.COV2.S vaccination and SARS-CoV-2 variants. Generated by immunoSEQ multiplex PCR, the TCRdb table keeps only in-frame clones and is missing some. Of hundreds of thousands of clones listed, approximately 86% are singletons. Treatment defined: roughly 20 received Ad26.COV2.S at low or high dose, single or two shots; several received placebo; per-sample allocation not given. Sampling was performed 63 days after the first vaccine or placebo injection. The sample was peripheral blood, taken in a trial of Ad26.COV2.S vaccine versus placebo. These receptors were taken from a person aged 18-60 years who received the Ad26.COV2.S COVID-19 vaccine or a placebo.

CDR3 protein: CASSPGGAQIRNQPQHF. The CDR3 nucleotides read TGTGCCAGCAGCCCCGGAGGGGCACAAATCCGCAATCAGCCCCAGCATTTT. The chain joins TRBV28 to TRBJ1-5; D perhaps matches TRBD1 (5 bases). CDR1 and CDR2 from the germline V gene are MDHEN and SYDVKM. The CDR3 loop spans 17 amino acids. V was trimmed by 6 bases and J by 2 bases, leaving 20 bases between them.

This sequence joins TRBV30 and TRBJ1-2; D ambiguous. This CDR3 is 15 amino acids long. Germline values: CDR1 GTSNPN, CDR2 SVGIG (reference sequence). V gave up 3 bases and J gave up 4 bases, with 18 bases separating them. The CDR3 sequence is CAWSHIGYSSYGYTF. The CDR3, as DNA: TGTGCCTGGAGCCACATTGGGTACAGTTCCTATGGCTACACCTTC.

This clone was observed once. The chain carries TRBV27 and TRBJ1-1; a weak D match, TRBD1 (5 bases). Germline V CDR1 and CDR2: MNHEY, SMNVEV (reference sequence). CDR3 length: 16 residues. V was shortened by 6 bases and J by 1 base, with 18 bases between the two germline ends. The CDR3 loop reads CASRSELGAPNTEAFF. The CDR3 DNA is TGTGCCAGCAGATCTGAATTAGGGGCGCCGAACACTGAAGCTTTCTTT.

In this sample, this clone turned up once. This rearrangement joins TRBV30 to TRBJ1-1; D gene uncertain. The germline V and J ends were trimmed by 0 bases and 11 bases, with 10 bases remaining between them. Germline loops: CDR1 GTSNPN, CDR2 SVGIG (reference sequence). This CDR3 is built from 11 residues. The CDR3 DNA is TGTGCCTGGAGTGTAGCCCGCAGGGCTTTCTTT. Amino acids: CAWSVARRAFF.

The chain couples TRBV13 to TRBJ2-3; D remains unclear. CDR1 and CDR2 (germline): PRHDT, FYEKMQ (reference sequence). The CDR3 loop spans 16 amino acids. V was clipped by 5 bases and J by 1 base, with 16 bases between them. CDR3 sequence reads: CASSPRSTTGTDTQYF. The CDR3 region has the DNA TGTGCCAGCAGCCCGCGGTCCACTACTGGCACAGATACGCAGTATTTT.

V is TRBV28 and J is TRBJ1-5; D not resolved. Trimming took 6 bases from V and 7 from J, leaving 22 bases between them. Looked up from germline, CDR1 is MDHEN and CDR2 is SYDVKM. The CDR3 extends over 16 amino acids. Written as DNA, the CDR3 is TGTGCCAGCAGCGCGTTAGGATCATCCGGAGGACAGCCCCAGCATTTT. Protein product: CASSALGSSGGQPQHF.

The chain has TRBV25-1 and TRBJ1-1; D is unclear. V lost 5 bases and J lost 2, with 6 bases in between. The germline V gene encodes CDR1 MGHDK and CDR2 SYGVNS. This CDR3 contains 12 residues. CDR3 bases: TGTGCCAGCAGTCTAACAAACACTGAAGCTTTCTTT. Its protein is CASSLTNTEAFF.

The rearrangement links TRBV6-5 to TRBJ1-1; no reliable D call. The V gene's germline CDR1 is MNHEY and CDR2 SVGAGI. With 5 bases removed from V and 8 bases from J, the gap between germline ends came to 9 bases. This CDR3 is 11 amino acids long. The CDR3 DNA is TGTGCCAGCAGTCACGGTCACGAAGCTTTCTTT. Translated: CASSHGHEAFF.

The V call is TRBV14, the J call TRBJ1-2; unclear D gene. Trimming took 3 bases from V and 5 from J, leaving 13 bases between them. The germline V gene encodes CDR1 SGHDN and CDR2 FVKESK. The CDR3 contains 14 residues. The CDR3 region has the DNA TGTGCCAGCAGCCAGGACCCTATGGGGTATGGCTACACCTTC. Translating gives CASSQDPMGYGYTF. Combining the CDR3 with reference TRBV14 and TRBJ1-2 gives the whole variable domain EAGVTQFPSHSVIEKGQTVTLRCDPISGHDNLYWYRRVMGKEIKFLLHFVKESKQDESGMPNNRFLAERTGGTYSTLKVQPAELEDSGVYFCASSQDPMGYGYTFGSGTRLTVV.

The V and J genes are TRBV19 and TRBJ1-5, with D possibly being TRBD1 (5 bases). The germline V gene encodes CDR1 LNHDA and CDR2 SQIVND (reference sequence). Deletions cut 5 bases from V and 7 bases from J, with 15 bases between. CDR3 length: 14 amino acids. The CDR3 protein is CASSGVGAGQPQHF. CDR3 sequence (DNA): TGTGCCAGTAGTGGGGTAGGGGCAGGGCAGCCCCAGCATTTT.

The chain combines TRBV24-1 with TRBJ2-5; TRBD1 matches at 9 bases. CDR1 is KGHDR and CDR2 is SFDVKD in the germline V gene. The V segment lost 0 bases and the J segment 3 bases; nucleotides outside the gene matches: 4. The CDR3 consists of 16 residues. This CDR3 is CATSDLLGQGEETQYF. The DNA for the CDR3 is TGTGCCACCAGTGATTTGCTGGGACAGGGAGAAGAGACCCAGTACTTC.

V and J are TRBV7-2 and TRBJ2-3, with D tentatively TRBD1 (5 bases). V was cut by 7 bases and J by 1 base, with 15 bases left in between. Per germline, CDR1 SGHTA and CDR2 FQGNSA. This CDR3 has 15 residues. In DNA form, the CDR3 reads TGTGCCAGCACCCAGGGCCAGGCCCGCACAGATACGCAGTATTTT. Protein: CASTQGQARTDTQYF.

This clone was seen only a few times. The V gene is TRBV6-5, the J gene TRBJ1-2; D is perhaps TRBD1 (6 bases). Between the trimmed V and J ends, which lost 2 bases and 1 base, there was a span of 14 bases. The CDR3 runs 16 residues. Germline V gives CDR1 MNHEY, CDR2 SVGAGI. The CDR3 region is CASSYLLGGRNYGYTF. In DNA form, the CDR3 reads TGTGCCAGCAGTTACCTTCTGGGGGGGCGTAACTATGGCTACACCTTC.

The rearrangement uses TRBV6-5 and TRBJ2-7; 7 bases map to TRBD2. Germline CDR1 MNHEY, CDR2 SVGAGI. The J segment lost 0 bases and the V segment lost 6 bases, leaving 5 bases of the junction unmatched. The CDR3 is made up of 14 amino acids. The CDR3 DNA is TGTGCCAGCAGCCGGGGGGTGATCTCCTACGAGCAGTACTTC. Translating gives CASSRGVISYEQYF.

J is TRBJ1-5 and V is TRBV7-2; possible D gene TRBD1, 5 bases. Germline CDR1 SGHTA, CDR2 FQGNSA. V gave up 1 base and J gave up 2 bases, with 12 bases separating them. CDR3 length: 16 amino acids. DNA for the CDR3: TGTGCCAGCAGCTTAGACAGGATAATGGGCAATCAGCCCCAGCATTTT. Translating it yields CASSLDRIMGNQPQHF.

V and J are TRBV12-5 and TRBJ2-2; D not resolved. Trimming removed 3 bases from V and 4 bases from J, with 18 bases in between. This CDR3 has 17 residues. Looked up from germline, CDR1 is LGHNT and CDR2 is FRNRAP. CDR3 residues: CASGFQPRVRSTGELFF. The DNA of the CDR3 is TGTGCTAGTGGTTTTCAGCCCCGGGTGCGAAGCACCGGGGAGCTGTTTTTT.

The chain recombines TRBV7-9 with TRBJ2-7, with a tentative D call TRBD2 (5 bases). Between the trimmed V and J ends, which lost 5 bases and 0 bases, there was a span of 14 bases. CDR1 is SEHNR and CDR2 is FQNEAQ in the germline V gene (reference sequence). The CDR3 consists of 15 residues. CDR3 protein: CASSTRTGSSYEQYF. The CDR3 DNA follows: TGTGCCAGCAGCACTCGGACGGGGAGCTCCTACGAGCAGTACTTC. The variable domain in full, with the rest retrieved from reference TRBV7-9 and TRBJ2-7, is DTGVSQNPRHKITKRGQNVTFRCDPISEHNRLYWYRQTLGQGPEFLTYFQNEAQLEKSRLLSDRFSAERPKGSFSTLEIQRTEQGDSAMYLCASSTRTGSSYEQYFGPGTRLTVT.

This chain connects TRBV14 to TRBJ1-2; possible D gene TRBD1, 5 bases. Per the germline V gene, CDR1 is SGHDN and CDR2 is FVKESK. This CDR3 is 15 amino acids long. V shed 0 bases and J shed 0 bases, with 8 bases lying between them. Written as DNA, the CDR3 is TGTGCCAGCAGCCAAGATCCAGGGCCTAACTATGGCTACACCTTC. Its translation is CASSQDPGPNYGYTF.

V usage is TRBV11-2 and J usage is TRBJ2-3; the D gene is possibly TRBD1 (5 bases). Between the trimmed V and J ends, which lost 4 bases and 2 bases, there was a span of 13 bases. The germline gives CDR1 SGHAT, CDR2 FQNNGV. The CDR3 is 15 amino acids. The DNA for the CDR3 is TGTGCCAGCAGCTCAGACAGCTTCAACACAGATACGCAGTATTTT. Translation: CASSSDSFNTDTQYF.